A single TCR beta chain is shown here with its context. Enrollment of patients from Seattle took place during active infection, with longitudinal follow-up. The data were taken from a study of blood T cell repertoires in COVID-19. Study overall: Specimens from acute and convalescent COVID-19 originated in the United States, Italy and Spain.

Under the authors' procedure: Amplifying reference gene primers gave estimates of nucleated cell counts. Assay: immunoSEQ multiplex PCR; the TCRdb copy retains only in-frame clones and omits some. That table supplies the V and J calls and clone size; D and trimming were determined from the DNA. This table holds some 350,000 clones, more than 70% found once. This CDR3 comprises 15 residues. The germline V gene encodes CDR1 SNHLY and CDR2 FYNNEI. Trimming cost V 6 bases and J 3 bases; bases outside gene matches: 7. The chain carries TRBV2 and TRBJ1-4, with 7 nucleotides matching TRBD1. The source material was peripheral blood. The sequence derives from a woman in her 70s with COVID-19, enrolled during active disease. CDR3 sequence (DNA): TGTGCCAGCAGCGAGCCGGGACAGCCTAATGAAAAACTGTTTTTT. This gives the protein CASSEPGQPNEKLFF.